The 10 T cell receptor beta chains reported below all come from one sample, sequenced in a study of CD8 T cells in Susac syndrome. An amount of RNA that ranged from roughly 0.45 to 1 ug was reverse transcribed with random hexamers. In TCRdb, the immunoSEQ multiplex PCR reads were re-called with MiXCR into one record per CDR3 protein. The sample includes about 110,000 distinct CDR3 sequences, roughly 94% of them seen just once. The sample consisted of CD8+ T cells from PBMCs. These receptors were taken from a human donor with Susac syndrome.

The CDR3: CSVEDRGRADTQYF. The CDR3 coding sequence is TGCAGCGTTGAGGACAGGGGGAGGGCAGATACGCAGTATTTT. V is TRBV29-1 and J is TRBJ2-3; TRBD1 matches at 10 bases. In germline, CDR1 is SQVTM, CDR2 ANQGSEA. Trimming at V came to 3 bases and at J to 4 bases, leaving 4 bases not matched to a gene. This CDR3 contains 14 residues.

The chain uses TRBV11-2 and TRBJ2-7; unclear D gene. This CDR3 comprises 11 residues. CDR1 and CDR2 from the germline V gene are SGHAT and FQNNGV. Trimming stripped 6 bases from V and 3 bases from J, with 6 bases between. DNA for the CDR3: TGTGCCAGCAGAAATTACTACGAGCAGTACTTC. Translating gives CASRNYYEQYF.

This chain uses TRBV7-9 with TRBJ2-1; TRBD1 matches at 9 bases. The V gene's germline CDR1 is SEHNR and CDR2 FQNEAQ (reference sequence). This CDR3 region has 15 residues. Trimming took 5 bases from V and 3 from J; bases not matched to a gene: 5. DNA of the CDR3: TGTGCCAGCAGCATCGGACAGGGGCGCTACAATGAGCAGTTCTTC. Protein product: CASSIGQGRYNEQFF.

V and J are TRBV25-1 and TRBJ1-1, with D possibly being TRBD1 (5 bases). CDR3 length equals 13 residues. Deletions cut 3 bases from V and 0 bases from J, with 5 bases between. Germline values: CDR1 MGHDK, CDR2 SYGVNS. The CDR3 protein is CASSEGVNTEAFF. Written as DNA, the CDR3 is TGTGCCAGCAGTGAGGGGGTGAACACTGAAGCTTTCTTT.

The chain is built from TRBV4-2 and TRBJ2-7; D unclear. The germline CDR1 and CDR2 sequences are LGHNA and YNFKEQ. The CDR3 covers 15 residues. V shed 4 bases and J shed 0 bases, with 13 bases lying between them. The DNA of the CDR3 is TGTGCCAGCAGCCCCGAGACATCGAGCTCCTACGAGCAGTACTTC. This encodes CASSPETSSSYEQYF.

The V call is TRBV20-1, the J call TRBJ1-1; 7 bases align to TRBD1. Germline trimming cut 0 bases from V and 10 bases from J; bases unmatched to any gene: 8. The germline V gene encodes CDR1 DFQATT and CDR2 SNEGSKA (reference sequence). The length of the CDR3 is 13 residues. The CDR3 here is CSAREDRSRGAFF. The CDR3 DNA sequence: TGCAGTGCTAGAGAGGACAGGTCCCGGGGAGCTTTCTTT.

This rearrangement joins TRBV7-9 to TRBJ1-1, with D tentatively TRBD1 (6 bases). This CDR3 is built from 17 residues. The germline V and J ends were trimmed by 5 bases and 1 base, with 20 bases remaining between them. Germline values: CDR1 SEHNR, CDR2 FQNEAQ (reference sequence). Written as DNA, the CDR3 is TGTGCCAGCAGCAGATGGGGGGGCGCAAAGTCGAACACTGAAGCTTTCTTT. It encodes CASSRWGGAKSNTEAFF. The full variable domain, rest sourced from reference TRBV7-9 and TRBJ1-1, is DTGVSQNPRHKITKRGQNVTFRCDPISEHNRLYWYRQTLGQGPEFLTYFQNEAQLEKSRLLSDRFSAERPKGSFSTLEIQRTEQGDSAMYLCASSRWGGAKSNTEAFFGQGTRLTVV.

CDR3 DNA: TGCAGCGTTGAAGGGGCGCAGGGAGTCCCCTACAATGAGCAGTTCTTC. Encoded protein: CSVEGAQGVPYNEQFF. J is TRBJ2-1 and V is TRBV29-1, with D perhaps being TRBD1 or TRBD2 (5 bases each). Germline V gene sequence: CDR1 SQVTM, CDR2 ANQGSEA. This CDR3 comprises 16 residues. V was pared by 1 base and J by 2 bases, with 15 bases between.

The J gene is TRBJ1-6, the V gene TRBV21-1; TRBD1 is taken as the D call from the table, unchecked against the DNA. TRBV21-1 is designated a pseudogene. This CDR3 comprises 17 residues. The CDR3 here is CATPFGTDFRANSPLHF. CDR3 nucleotide sequence: TGTGCCACACCTTTCGGGACAGATTTCAGGGCTAATTCACCCCTCCACTTT.

The V and J genes are TRBV4-1 and TRBJ2-3; possible D gene TRBD2, 5 bases. The CDR3 loop spans 15 amino acids. The ends were cut back, 0 bases at V and 1 base at J, with 8 bases in the middle. CDR1 and CDR2 from the germline V gene are MGHRA and YSYEKL. The CDR3 is CASSQEERGTDTQYF. CDR3 bases: TGCGCCAGCAGCCAAGAGGAGAGGGGCACAGATACGCAGTATTTT.